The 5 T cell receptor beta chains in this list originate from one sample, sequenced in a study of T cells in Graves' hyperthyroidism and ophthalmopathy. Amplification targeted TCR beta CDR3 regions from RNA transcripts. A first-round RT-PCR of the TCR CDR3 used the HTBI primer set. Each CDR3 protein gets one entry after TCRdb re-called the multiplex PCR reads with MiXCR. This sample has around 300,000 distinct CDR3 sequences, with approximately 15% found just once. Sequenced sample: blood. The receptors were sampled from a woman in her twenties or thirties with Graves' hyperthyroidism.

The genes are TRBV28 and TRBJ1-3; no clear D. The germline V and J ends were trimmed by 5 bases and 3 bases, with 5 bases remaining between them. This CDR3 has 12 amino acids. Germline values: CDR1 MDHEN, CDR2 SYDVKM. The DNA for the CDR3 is TGTGCCAGCAGTACGGATGGAAACACCATATATTTT. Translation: CASSTDGNTIYF.

The CDR3 bases are TGTGCGGCGGGTAGCCCTGGGGCCAACGTCCTGACTTTC. As protein: CAAGSPGANVLTF. The chain carries TRBV19 and TRBJ2-6; D may be TRBD2 (5 bases). The CDR3 extends over 13 amino acids. Germline values: CDR1 LNHDA, CDR2 SQIVND (reference sequence).

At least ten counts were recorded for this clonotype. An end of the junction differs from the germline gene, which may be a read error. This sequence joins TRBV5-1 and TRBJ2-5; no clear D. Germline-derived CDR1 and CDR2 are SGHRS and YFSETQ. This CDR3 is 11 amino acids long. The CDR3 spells CASSQQETQYF. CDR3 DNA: TGTGCCAGCAGTCAACAAGAGACCCAGTACTTC.

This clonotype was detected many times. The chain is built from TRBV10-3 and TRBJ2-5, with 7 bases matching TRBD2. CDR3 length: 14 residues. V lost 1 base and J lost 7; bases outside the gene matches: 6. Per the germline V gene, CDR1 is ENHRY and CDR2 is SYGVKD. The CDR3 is CAISEFGTTGTQYF. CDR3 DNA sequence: TGTGCCATCAGTGAGTTTGGGACTACCGGGACCCAGTACTTC.

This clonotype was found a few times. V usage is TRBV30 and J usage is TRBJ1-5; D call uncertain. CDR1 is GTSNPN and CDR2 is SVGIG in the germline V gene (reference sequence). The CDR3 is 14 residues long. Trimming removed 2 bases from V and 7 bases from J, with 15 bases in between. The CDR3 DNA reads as TGTGCCTGGAGTTCCTTTAGGGTTGACCAGCCCCAGCATTTT. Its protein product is CAWSSFRVDQPQHF.